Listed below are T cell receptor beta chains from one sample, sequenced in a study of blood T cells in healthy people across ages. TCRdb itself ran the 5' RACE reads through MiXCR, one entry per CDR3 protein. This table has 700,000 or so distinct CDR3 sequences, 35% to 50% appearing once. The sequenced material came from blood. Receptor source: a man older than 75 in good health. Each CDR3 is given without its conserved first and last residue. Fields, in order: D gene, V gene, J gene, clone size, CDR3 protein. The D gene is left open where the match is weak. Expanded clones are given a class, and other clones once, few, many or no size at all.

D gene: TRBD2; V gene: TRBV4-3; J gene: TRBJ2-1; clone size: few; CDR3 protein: ASSQGLAGGPWNEQF
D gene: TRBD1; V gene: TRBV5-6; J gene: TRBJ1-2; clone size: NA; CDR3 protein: ASSLVGGGRNSYGYT
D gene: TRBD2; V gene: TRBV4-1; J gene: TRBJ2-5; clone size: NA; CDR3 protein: ASSQGGLAGGLETQY
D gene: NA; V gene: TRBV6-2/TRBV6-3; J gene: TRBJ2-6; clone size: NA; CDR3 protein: ASSYCGRWVGPGANVLT
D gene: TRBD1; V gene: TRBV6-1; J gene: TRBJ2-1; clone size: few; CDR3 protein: ASSAGTGRYNEQF
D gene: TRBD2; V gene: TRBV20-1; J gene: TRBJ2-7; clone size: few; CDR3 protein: SARDTASGSYEQY
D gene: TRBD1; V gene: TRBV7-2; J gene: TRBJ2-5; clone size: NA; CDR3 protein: ASSSNRGLVETQY
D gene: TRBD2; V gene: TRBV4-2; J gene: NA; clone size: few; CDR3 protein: ASSQDGSGGYNEQY
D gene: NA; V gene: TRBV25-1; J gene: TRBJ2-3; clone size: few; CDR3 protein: ASSELLGTQY
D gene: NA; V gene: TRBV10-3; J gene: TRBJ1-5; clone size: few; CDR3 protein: AISDGGNSNQPQH
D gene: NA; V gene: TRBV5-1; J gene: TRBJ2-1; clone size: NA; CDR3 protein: ASSPPLAGVNEQF
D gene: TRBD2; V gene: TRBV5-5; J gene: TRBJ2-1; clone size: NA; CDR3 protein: ASSVTSGRGNEQF
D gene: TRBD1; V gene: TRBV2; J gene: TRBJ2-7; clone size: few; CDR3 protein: ASSVSLSGTGGLYEQY
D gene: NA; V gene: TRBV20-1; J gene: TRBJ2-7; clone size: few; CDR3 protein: SASGGGPGFSEQY
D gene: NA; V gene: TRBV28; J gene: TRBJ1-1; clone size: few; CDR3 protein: ASIPAGENTEAF
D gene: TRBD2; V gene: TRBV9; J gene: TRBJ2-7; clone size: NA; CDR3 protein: ASSASGRAYEQY
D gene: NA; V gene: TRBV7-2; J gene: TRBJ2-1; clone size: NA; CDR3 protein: ASSQLRTLYNEQF
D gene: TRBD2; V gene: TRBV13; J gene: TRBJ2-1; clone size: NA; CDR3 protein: ASSLLAGLTYNEQF
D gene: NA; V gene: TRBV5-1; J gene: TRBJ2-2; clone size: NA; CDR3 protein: ASSLAPTTRFTGELF
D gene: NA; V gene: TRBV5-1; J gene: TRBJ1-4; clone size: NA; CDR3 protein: ASSTMGAGEKLF
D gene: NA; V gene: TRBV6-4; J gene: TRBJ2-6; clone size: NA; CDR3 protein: ASSDSVGFSGANVLT